This T cell receptor (beta chain) was found in a study of blood T cell repertoires in COVID-19. Overall study context: Samples came from the United States, Italy and Spain, spanning acute and convalescent COVID-19. PBMCs, B-cell-depleted T cells, or T cells were the source of the cDNA or gDNA that made up the material.

This clone appeared once. As processed by the authors: Estimates of nucleated cell counts were drawn from the amplification of reference gene primers. The protocol was immunoSEQ multiplex PCR, while the TCRdb copy is restricted to in-frame clones and leaves out a portion. D and trimming come from the DNA, and the V and J calls and clone size come from that table. The table includes nearly 80,000 clones, 84% detected once. Trimming pared 7 bases from V and 6 bases from J, leaving 16 bases between. Germline lookup yields CDR1 SGHAT and CDR2 FQNNGV. This CDR3 region has 13 residues. Input material: peripheral blood. The chain carries TRBV11-2 and TRBJ2-7, with D perhaps TRBD1 (6 bases). The TCR originated in a man over 45 with acute or convalescent COVID-19. DNA for the CDR3: TGTGCCAGCACCCCCCTACAGGGTTCCGAGCAGTACTTC. This gives the protein CASTPLQGSEQYF.